The T cell receptor beta chain under discussion was sequenced for a study of control samples from healthy donors and cancer patients. Deletions cut 4 bases from V and 1 base from J, with 1 base between. Germline V gene data show CDR1 as KGHSH and CDR2 as LQKENI. This CDR3 spans 11 amino acids. Profiling relied on immunoSEQ multiplex PCR, and the TCRdb table lists in-frame clones only, not all of them. Of about 80,000 clones listed, roughly 88% are singletons. Sequenced: PBMCs. J is TRBJ2-5 and V is TRBV18; D call uncertain. The TCR was taken from a man aged 60 to 75 with head and neck cancer. The DNA of the CDR3 is TGTGCCAGCTCACGCCAAGAGACCCAGTACTTC. Protein sequence: CASSRQETQYF.